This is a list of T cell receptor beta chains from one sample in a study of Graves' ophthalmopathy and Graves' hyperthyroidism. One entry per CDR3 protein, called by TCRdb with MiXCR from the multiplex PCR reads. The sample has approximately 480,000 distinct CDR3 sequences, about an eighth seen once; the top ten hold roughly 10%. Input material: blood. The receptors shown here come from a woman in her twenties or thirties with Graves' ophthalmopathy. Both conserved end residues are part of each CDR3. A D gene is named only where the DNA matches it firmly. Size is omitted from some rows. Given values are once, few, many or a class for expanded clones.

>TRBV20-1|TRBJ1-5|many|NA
CSAKESAYSNQPQHF
TGCAGTGCTAAGGAGTCGGCGTATAGCAATCAGCCCCAGCATTTT
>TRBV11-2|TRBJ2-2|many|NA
CASSSGHHPSGELFF
TGTGCCAGCAGCTCGGGCCACCACCCCAGCGGGGAGCTGTTTTTT
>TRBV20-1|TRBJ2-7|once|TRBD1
CSAGQGLYEQYF
TGCAGTGCTGGACAGGGCCTCTACGAGCAGTACTTC
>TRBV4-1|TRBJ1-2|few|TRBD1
CASSQEGGSGYTF
TGCGCCAGCAGCCAAGAAGGGGGCTCTGGCTACACCTTC
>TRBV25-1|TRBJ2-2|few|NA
CASGGGRGTGELFF
TGTGCCAGCGGCGGGGGCAGGGGGACCGGGGAGCTGTTTTTT
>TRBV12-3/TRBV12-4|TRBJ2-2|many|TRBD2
CASSQRGGLTGELFF
TGTGCCAGCAGCCAGCGGGGGGGTCTCACCGGGGAGCTGTTTTTT
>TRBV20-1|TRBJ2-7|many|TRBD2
CSATKLAVLYEQYF
TGCAGTGCTACCAAACTAGCGGTCCTTTACGAGCAGTACTTC
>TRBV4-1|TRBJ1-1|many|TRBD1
CASSPLDRGLNTEAFF
TGCGCCAGCAGCCCCCTTGACAGGGGCTTGAACACTGAAGCTTTCTTT
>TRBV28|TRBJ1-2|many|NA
CASRQGWGGYTF
TGTGCCAGCAGGCAGGGCTGGGGAGGCTACACCTTC
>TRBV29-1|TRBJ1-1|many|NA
CSVVLAPYSNTEAFF
TGCAGCGTTGTGTTGGCTCCTTATTCGAACACTGAAGCTTTCTTT
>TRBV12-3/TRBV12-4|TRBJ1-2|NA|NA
CASSLGVVDYTF
TGTGCCAGCAGTTTAGGTGTCGTGGACTACACCTTC
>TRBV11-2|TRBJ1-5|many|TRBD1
CASSLERDRQLDEGDQPQHF
TGTGCCAGCAGCTTAGAGCGGGACAGGCAACTCGACGAGGGGGATCAGCCCCAGCATTTT
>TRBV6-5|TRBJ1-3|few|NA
CASSSTGFSGNTIYF
TGTGCCAGCAGTTCAACAGGGTTCTCTGGAAACACCATATATTTT
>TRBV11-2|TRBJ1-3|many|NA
CASSLAGPGNTIYF
TGTGCCAGCAGCTTAGCGGGGCCTGGAAACACCATATATTTT
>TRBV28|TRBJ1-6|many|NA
CASRGHYEHSPLHF
TGTGCCAGCAGAGGACATTACGAACATTCACCCCTCCACTTT
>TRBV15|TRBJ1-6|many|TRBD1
CATSRDRGTNSPLHF
TGTGCCACCAGCAGAGACAGGGGGACAAATTCACCCCTCCACTTT
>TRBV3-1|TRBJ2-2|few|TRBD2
CASSPHLGGGDTGELFF
TGTGCCAGCAGCCCGCATTTGGGCGGGGGTGACACCGGGGAGCTGTTTTTT
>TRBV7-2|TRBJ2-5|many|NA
CASSLVRGELETQYF
TGTGCCAGCAGCTTAGTTCGCGGGGAATTGGAGACCCAGTACTTC
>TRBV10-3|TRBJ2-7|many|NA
CAISESGQQPGEQYF
TGTGCCATCAGTGAATCGGGACAACAGCCGGGGGAGCAGTACTTC
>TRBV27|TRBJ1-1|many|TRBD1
CASSLGGQGLPVNTEAFF
TGTGCCAGCAGTTTAGGGGGACAGGGGTTGCCCGTGAACACTGAAGCTTTCTTT
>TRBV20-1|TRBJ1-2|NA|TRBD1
CSARDQSRGLYGYTF
TGCAGTGCTAGAGACCAGTCCAGGGGGCTCTATGGCTACACCTTC
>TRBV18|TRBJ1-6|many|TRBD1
CASSAGQGGFAPLHF
TGTGCCAGCTCAGCCGGACAGGGTGGATTCGCACCCCTCCACTTT
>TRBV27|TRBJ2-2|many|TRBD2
CASSSHGLAGSNTGELFF
TGTGCCAGCAGTTCCCACGGATTAGCGGGGTCGAACACCGGGGAGCTGTTTTTT
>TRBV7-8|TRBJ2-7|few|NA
CASSLGVQGTYEQYF
TGTGCCAGCTCCTTAGGAGTCCAGGGAACCTACGAGCAGTACTTC
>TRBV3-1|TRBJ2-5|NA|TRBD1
CASSPFLGTGVQETQYF
TGTGCCAGCAGCCCTTTCCTTGGGACAGGGGTTCAAGAGACCCAGTACTTC
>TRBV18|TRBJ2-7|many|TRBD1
CASSPRDRFSSYEQYF
TGTGCCAGCTCACCCCGGGACAGGTTCAGCTCCTACGAGCAGTACTTC
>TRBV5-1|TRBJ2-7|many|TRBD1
CASSLGVQGAYEQYF
TGCGCCAGCAGCTTGGGAGTACAGGGGGCCTACGAGCAGTACTTC
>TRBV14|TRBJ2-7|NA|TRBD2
CASSPLATSFYEQYF
TGTGCCAGCAGCCCCCTAGCGACTAGCTTCTACGAGCAGTACTTC
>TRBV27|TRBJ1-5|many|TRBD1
CASSWTGGAGQPQHF
TGTGCCAGCAGTTGGACAGGGGGCGCGGGTCAGCCCCAGCATTTT
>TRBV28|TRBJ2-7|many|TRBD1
CASSFRTGNSYEQYF
TGTGCCAGCAGTTTTCGGACAGGGAACTCCTACGAGCAGTACTTC
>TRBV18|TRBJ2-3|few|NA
CASSPRDRTDTQYF
TGTGCCAGCTCACCAAGGGACCGCACAGATACGCAGTATTTT
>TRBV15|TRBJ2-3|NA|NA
CATSRDAGGTDTQYF
TGTGCCACCAGCAGAGATGCAGGGGGCACAGATACGCAGTATTTT
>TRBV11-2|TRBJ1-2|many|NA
CASSDTQGYYGYTF
TGTGCCAGCAGCGATACACAAGGATACTATGGCTACACCTTC
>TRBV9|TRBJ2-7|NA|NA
CASSVAQGSYEQYF
TGTGCCAGCAGCGTAGCCCAGGGCAGCTACGAGCAGTACTTC
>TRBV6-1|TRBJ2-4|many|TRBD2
CASSGEREGKAKNIQYF
TGTGCCAGCAGTGGGGAGCGGGAGGGTAAAGCCAAAAACATTCAGTACTTC
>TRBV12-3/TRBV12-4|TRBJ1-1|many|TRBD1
CASRLGQGGTEAFF
TGTGCCAGCAGACTAGGACAGGGTGGCACTGAAGCTTTCTTT
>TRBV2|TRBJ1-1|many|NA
CASSEAGWTEAFF
TGTGCCAGCAGTGAAGCGGGGTGGACTGAAGCTTTCTTT
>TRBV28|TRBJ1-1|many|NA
CASVGFGGNTEAFF
TGTGCCAGCGTTGGTTTTGGGGGGAACACTGAAGCTTTCTTT
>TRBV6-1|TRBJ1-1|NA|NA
CASIMGNTEAFF
TGTGCCAGCATCATGGGAAACACTGAAGCTTTCTTT
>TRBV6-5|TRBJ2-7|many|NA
CASSYGRSDAEQYF
TGTGCCAGCAGTTACGGCAGGAGCGATGCCGAGCAGTACTTC
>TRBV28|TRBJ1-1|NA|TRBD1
CASSLGGTGSNTEAFF
TGTGCCAGCAGTTTAGGGGGGACAGGCTCGAACACTGAAGCTTTCTTT
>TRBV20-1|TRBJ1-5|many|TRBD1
CSARTGGYNQPQHF
TGCAGTGCAAGGACAGGGGGCTACAATCAGCCCCAGCATTTT
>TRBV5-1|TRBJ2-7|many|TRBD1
CASSLTLNRGNEQYF
TGCGCCAGCAGCTTAACCCTAAACAGGGGAAACGAGCAGTACTTC
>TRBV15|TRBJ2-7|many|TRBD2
CATSRDFRGSSYEQYF
TGTGCCACCAGCAGAGATTTTCGCGGGAGCTCCTACGAGCAGTACTTC
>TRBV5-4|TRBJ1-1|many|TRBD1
CASSQIGTGETEAFF
TGTGCCAGCAGCCAGATTGGGACAGGGGAAACTGAAGCTTTCTTT
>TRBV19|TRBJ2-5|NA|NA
CASTSGAQETQYF
TGTGCCAGTACGTCCGGGGCTCAAGAGACCCAGTACTTC
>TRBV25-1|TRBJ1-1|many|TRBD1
CASSVPGQGNTEAFF
TGTGCCAGCAGTGTCCCGGGACAGGGGAACACTGAAGCTTTCTTT
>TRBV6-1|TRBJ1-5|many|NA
CASSELNLGSNQPQHF
TGTGCCAGCAGTGAATTGAACCTTGGTTCCAATCAGCCCCAGCATTTT
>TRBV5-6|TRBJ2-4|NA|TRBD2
CASSLVERGKNIQYF
TGTGCCAGCAGCTTGGTCGAGCGGGGGAAAAACATTCAGTACTTC
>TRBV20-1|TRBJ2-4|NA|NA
CSAPSGLAKNIQYF
TGCAGTGCCCCCAGCGGACTAGCCAAAAACATTCAGTACTTC
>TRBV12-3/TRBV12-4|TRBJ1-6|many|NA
CASRLGGSSPLHF
TGTGCCAGCAGACTCGGGGGGAGTTCACCCCTCCACTTT